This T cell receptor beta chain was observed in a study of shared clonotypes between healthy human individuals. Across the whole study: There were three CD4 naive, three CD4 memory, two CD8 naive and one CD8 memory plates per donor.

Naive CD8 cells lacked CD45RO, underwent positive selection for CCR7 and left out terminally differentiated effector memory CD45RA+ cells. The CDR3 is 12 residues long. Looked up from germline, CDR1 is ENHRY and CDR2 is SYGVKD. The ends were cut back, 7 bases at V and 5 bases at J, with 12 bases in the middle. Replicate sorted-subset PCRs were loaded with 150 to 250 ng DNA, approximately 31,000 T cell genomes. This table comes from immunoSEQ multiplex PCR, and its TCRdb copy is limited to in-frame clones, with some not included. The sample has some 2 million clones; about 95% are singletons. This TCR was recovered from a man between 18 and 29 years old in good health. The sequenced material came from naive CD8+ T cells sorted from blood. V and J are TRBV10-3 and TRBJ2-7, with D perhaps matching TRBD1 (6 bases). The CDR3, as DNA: TGTGCCATCATGGGGGCGAGGGACGAGCAGTACTTC. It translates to CAIMGARDEQYF.